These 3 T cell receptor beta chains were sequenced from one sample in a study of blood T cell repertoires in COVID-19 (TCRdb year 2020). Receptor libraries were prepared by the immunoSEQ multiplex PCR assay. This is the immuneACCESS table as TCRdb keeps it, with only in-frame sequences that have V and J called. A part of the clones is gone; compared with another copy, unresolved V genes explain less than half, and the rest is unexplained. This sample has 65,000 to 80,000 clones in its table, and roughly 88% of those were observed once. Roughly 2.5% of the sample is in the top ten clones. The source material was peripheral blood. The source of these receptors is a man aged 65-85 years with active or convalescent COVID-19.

The CDR3 DNA sequence: TGTGCCAGCAGGGGGGACAGAACTAATGAAAAACTGTTTTTT. It codes for CASRGDRTNEKLFF. The gene calls are TRBV2 and TRBJ1-4; 7 positions agree with TRBD1. Trimming took 6 bases from V and 1 from J; bases not matched to a gene: 2. Germline assignment: CDR1 SNHLY and CDR2 FYNNEI. CDR3 length equals 14 residues.

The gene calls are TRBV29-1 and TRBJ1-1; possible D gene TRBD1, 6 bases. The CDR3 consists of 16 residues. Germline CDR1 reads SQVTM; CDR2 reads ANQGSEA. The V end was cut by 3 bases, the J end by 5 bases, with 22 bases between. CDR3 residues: CSVEGVTGTLRTEAFF. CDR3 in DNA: TGCAGCGTTGAGGGTGTGACAGGAACCTTGAGAACTGAAGCTTTCTTT. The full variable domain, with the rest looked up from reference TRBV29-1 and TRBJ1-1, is SAVISQKPSRDICQRGTSLTIQCQVDSQVTMMFWYRQQPGQSLTLIATANQGSEATYESGFVIDKFPISRPNLTFSTLTVSNMSPEDSSIYLCSVEGVTGTLRTEAFFGQGTRLTVV.

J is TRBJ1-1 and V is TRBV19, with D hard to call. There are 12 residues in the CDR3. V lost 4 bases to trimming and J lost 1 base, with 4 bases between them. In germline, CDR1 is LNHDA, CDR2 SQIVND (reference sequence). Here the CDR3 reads CASSRRNTEAFF. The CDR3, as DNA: TGTGCCAGTAGTAGGAGGAACACTGAAGCTTTCTTT.